Detailed here is one TCR beta chain. Only one count was recorded for this clone. Its antigen remains undetermined. Base qualities are not provided; no much larger clone lies one nucleotide away. Separate from the roughly 650-subject first cohort, the validation cohort of roughly 110 subjects was the group to which the donors belonged. These data originate in a study of cytomegalovirus exposure and HLA in healthy donors (dated by TCRdb to 2015 to 2018). Concerning the study at large: A later analysis indicated that the roughly 120 validation repertoires were generated on the platform also employed for the 700 or so repertoires of the first cohort. The study was designed to test whether signatures of past pathogen exposure could be identified by cataloging public T cell receptors. Along with the 666-subject first cohort, a separate validation cohort of around 110 different subjects was used. High-throughput TCR immunosequencing, statistical association of individual TCRs with disease status, and machine learning were combined to predict cytomegalovirus infection status. The research as a whole found: A later analysis lacked HLA typing for the validation cohort, so it scored co-occurrence in that cohort across all 110 or so repertoires. According to the authors, the approach could potentially be generalized to other disease states and immunological phenotypes. Most TCR sequences were observed very rarely across donors, whereas some public TCRs were present in many individuals. The classifier was reported to diagnose cytomegalovirus status with high specificity and sensitivity in both the original and validation cohorts. A total of 150 to 200 TCR beta chains were listed by the study as associated with cytomegalovirus. Subsequent analysis determined that TCRs grouped into clusters in the first cohort also showed a tendency toward co-occurrence across the 90 to 150 validation repertoires, and approximately 94% of cluster scores exceeded 0. Three of the identified cytomegalovirus-associated TCR beta chains were confirmed in vitro to be specific for cytomegalovirus antigens.

Spanning cysteine to phenylalanine, the CDR3 consists of 11 amino acids. Only the CDR3 portion is preserved as DNA: 33 bases, with reading frame beginning at the first base. CDR1 and CDR2 are read off the germline V gene (reference sequence) as GTSNPN and SVGIG. Library preparation used the immunoSEQ multiplex PCR assay. In the paper's pipeline: A statistical classification framework was developed to diagnose cytomegalovirus status using the catalog of TCR beta chain sequences. TCRdb holds this immuneACCESS table with in-frame rearrangements only. Some clones are missing; in checked studies, unresolved V genes explain under half, and the rest has no known cause. D and trimming come from the DNA, and the V and J calls and clone size come from that table. In all, the sample holds around 300,000 clones, and around 85% of those were seen once. The top ten hold about 1% of the sample.

Input material: PBMCs. This clonotype was sampled from a woman aged 18-29 years in good health and CMV-seronegative. Recombination connected TRBV30 to TRBJ1-2; a stretch of 7 junction bases matches TRBD1. The encoded CDR3 is CAGQESYGYTF. The DNA sequence follows: TGTGCTGGACAGGAAAGCTATGGCTACACCTTC.